This TCR beta chain stems from a study of identical twins. Study-wide results and limits: Among out-of-frame alpha sequences shared by twins, low generation probability occurred in excess. There is a chance that invariant MAIT and iNKT cells partially muddied zero-insertion analyses.

One entry per CDR3 protein results from TCRdb running MiXCR on the 5' RACE reads. This sample yields roughly 690,000 distinct CDR3 sequences, of which 20% to 25% are seen a single time; around 4.4% belongs to the top ten. A few counts support this clonotype. Its antigen is unidentified. The V gene end was trimmed by 4 bases and the J gene end by 8 bases; junction bases not matched to a gene: 6. CDR3 length equals 14 residues. Looked up from germline, CDR1 is DFQATT and CDR2 is SNEGSKA (reference sequence). These same records also appear under a second study, on T cells expressing NK-cell markers. That paper states: Within the sequenced cohort of eight donors, seven exhibited HCMV seropositivity and one was seronegative. Once again these clonotypes came out on top in the CD3+CD56-NKG2C+ fraction of a few donors.

Sequenced: PBMCs. J is TRBJ1-4 and V is TRBV20-1, with 11 bases aligning to TRBD1. The clonotype originates from a woman aged 18-30 years in good health. CDR3 amino acids: CSAIPGTGGEKLFF. The DNA of the CDR3 is TGCAGTGCTATACCCGGGACAGGGGGGGAAAAACTGTTTTTT.